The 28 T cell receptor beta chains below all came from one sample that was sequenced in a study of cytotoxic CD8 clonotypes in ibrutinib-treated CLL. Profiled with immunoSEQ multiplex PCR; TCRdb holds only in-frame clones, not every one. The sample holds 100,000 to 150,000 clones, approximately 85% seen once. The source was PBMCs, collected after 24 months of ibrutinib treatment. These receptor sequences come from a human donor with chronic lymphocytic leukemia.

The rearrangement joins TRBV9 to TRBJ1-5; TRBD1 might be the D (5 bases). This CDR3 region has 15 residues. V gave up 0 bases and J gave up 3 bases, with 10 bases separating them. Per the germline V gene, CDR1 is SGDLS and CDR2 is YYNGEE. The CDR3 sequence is CASSVDQGINQPQHF. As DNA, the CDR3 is TGTGCCAGCAGCGTAGACCAGGGCATCAATCAGCCCCAGCATTTT.

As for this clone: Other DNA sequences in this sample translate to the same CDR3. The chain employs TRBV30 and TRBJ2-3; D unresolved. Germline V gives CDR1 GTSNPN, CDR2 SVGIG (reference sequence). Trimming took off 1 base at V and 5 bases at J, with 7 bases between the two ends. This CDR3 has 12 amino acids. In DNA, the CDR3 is TGTGCCTGGAGTGCACGACTAGATACGCAGTATTTT. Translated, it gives CAWSARLDTQYF. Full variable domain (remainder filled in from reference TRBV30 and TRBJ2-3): SQTIHQWPATLVQPVGSPLSLECTVEGTSNPNLYWYRQAAGRGLQLLFYSVGIGQISSEVPQNLSASRPQDRQFILSSKKLLLSDSGFYLCAWSARLDTQYFGPGTRLTVL.

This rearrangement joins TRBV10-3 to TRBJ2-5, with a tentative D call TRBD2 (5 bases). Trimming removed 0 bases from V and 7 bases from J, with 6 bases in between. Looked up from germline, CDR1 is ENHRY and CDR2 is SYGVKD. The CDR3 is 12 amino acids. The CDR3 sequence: CAISESEGTQYF. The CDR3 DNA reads TGTGCCATCAGTGAGTCCGAGGGGACCCAGTACTTC.

The CDR3 sequence: CASSSPDRYNEQFF. CDR3 DNA: TGTGCCAGCAGTTCCCCGGACCGATACAATGAGCAGTTCTTC. V is TRBV28 and J is TRBJ2-1, with no clear D. V was cut by 4 bases and J by 4 bases, with 11 bases left in between. CDR1 is MDHEN, CDR2 SYDVKM, per germline. The CDR3 loop spans 14 amino acids. Combining the CDR3 with reference TRBV28 and TRBJ2-1 gives the whole variable domain DVKVTQSSRYLVKRTGEKVFLECVQDMDHENMFWYRQDPGLGLRLIYFSYDVKMKEKGDIPEGYSVSREKKERFSLILESASTNQTSMYLCASSSPDRYNEQFFGPGTRLTVL.

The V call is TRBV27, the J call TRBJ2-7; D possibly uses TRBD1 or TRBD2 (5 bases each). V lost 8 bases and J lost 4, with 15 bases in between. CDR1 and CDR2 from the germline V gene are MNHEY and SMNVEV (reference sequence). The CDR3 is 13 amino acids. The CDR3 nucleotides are TGTGCCAGCGCCCTGGGACCTTCTTACGAGCAGTACTTC. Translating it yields CASALGPSYEQYF.

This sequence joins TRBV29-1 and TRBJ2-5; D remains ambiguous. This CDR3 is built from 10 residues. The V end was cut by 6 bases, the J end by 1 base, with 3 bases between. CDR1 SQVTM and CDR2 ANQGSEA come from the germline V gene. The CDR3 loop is CSVRQETQYF. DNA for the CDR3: TGCAGCGTGCGCCAAGAGACCCAGTACTTC. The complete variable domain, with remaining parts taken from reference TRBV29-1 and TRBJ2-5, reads SAVISQKPSRDICQRGTSLTIQCQVDSQVTMMFWYRQQPGQSLTLIATANQGSEATYESGFVIDKFPISRPNLTFSTLTVSNMSPEDSSIYLCSVRQETQYFGPGTRLLVL.

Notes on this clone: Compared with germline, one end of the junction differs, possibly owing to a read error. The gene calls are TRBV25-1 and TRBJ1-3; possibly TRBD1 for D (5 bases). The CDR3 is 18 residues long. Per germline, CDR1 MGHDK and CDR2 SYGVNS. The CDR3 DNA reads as TGTGCCAGCAGTGAAATGAGGACAACTGCCGCCTCTGGAAGCACCATATATTTT. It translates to CASSEMRTTAASGSTIYF.

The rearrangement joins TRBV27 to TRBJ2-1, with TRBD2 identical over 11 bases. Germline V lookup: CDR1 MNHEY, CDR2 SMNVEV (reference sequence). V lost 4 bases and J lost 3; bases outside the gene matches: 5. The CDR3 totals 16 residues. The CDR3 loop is CASSSRGTSGYNEQFF. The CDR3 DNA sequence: TGTGCCAGCAGTTCCAGGGGGACTAGCGGCTACAATGAGCAGTTCTTC.

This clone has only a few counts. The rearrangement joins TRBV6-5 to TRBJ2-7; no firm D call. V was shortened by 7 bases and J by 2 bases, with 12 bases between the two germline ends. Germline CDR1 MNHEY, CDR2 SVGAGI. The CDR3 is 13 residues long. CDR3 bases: TGTGCCAGCAACGCAGGTGTTCCCTACGAGCAGTACTTC. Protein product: CASNAGVPYEQYF.

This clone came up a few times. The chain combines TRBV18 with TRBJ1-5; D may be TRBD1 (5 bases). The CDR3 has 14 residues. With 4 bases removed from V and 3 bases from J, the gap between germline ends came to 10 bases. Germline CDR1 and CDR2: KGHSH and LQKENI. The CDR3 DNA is TGTGCCAGCTCACAGGGGTTCTACAATCAGCCCCAGCATTTT. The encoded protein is CASSQGFYNQPQHF. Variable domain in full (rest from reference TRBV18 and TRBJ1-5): NAGVMQNPRHLVRRRGQEARLRCSPMKGHSHVYWYRQLPEEGLKFMVYLQKENIIDESGMPKERFSAEFPKEGPSILRIQQVVRGDSAAYFCASSQGFYNQPQHFGDGTRLSIL.

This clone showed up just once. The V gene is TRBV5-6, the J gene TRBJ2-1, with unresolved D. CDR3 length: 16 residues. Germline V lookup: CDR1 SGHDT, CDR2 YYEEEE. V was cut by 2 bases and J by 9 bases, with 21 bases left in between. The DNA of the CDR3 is TGTGCCAGCAGCTTTAGGCTGTCCCCTGGTGTTGGTGAGCAGTTCTTC. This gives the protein CASSFRLSPGVGEQFF.

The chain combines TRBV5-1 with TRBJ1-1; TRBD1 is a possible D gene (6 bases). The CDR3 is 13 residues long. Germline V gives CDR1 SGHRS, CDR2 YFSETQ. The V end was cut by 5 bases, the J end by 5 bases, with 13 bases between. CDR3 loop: CASSLNRDTEAFF. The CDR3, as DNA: TGCGCCAGCAGTCTCAACAGGGATACTGAAGCTTTCTTT.

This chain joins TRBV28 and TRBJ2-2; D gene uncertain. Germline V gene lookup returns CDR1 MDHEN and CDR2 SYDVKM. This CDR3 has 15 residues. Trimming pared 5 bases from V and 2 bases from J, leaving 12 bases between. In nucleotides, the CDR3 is TGTGCCAGCAGTCCCTTCAACGGTAACACCGGGGAGCTGTTTTTT. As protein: CASSPFNGNTGELFF. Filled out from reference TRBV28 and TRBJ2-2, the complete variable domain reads DVKVTQSSRYLVKRTGEKVFLECVQDMDHENMFWYRQDPGLGLRLIYFSYDVKMKEKGDIPEGYSVSREKKERFSLILESASTNQTSMYLCASSPFNGNTGELFFGEGSRLTVL.

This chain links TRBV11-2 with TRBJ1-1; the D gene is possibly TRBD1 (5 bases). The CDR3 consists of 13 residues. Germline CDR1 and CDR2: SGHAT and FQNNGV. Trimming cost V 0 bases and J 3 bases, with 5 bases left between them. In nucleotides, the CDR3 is TGTGCCAGCAGCTTAGAACAGGACACTGAAGCTTTCTTT. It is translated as CASSLEQDTEAFF.

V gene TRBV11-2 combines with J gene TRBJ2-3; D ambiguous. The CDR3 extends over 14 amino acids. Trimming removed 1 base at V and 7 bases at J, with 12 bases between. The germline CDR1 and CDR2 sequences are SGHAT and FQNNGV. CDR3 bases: TGTGCCAGCAGCTTAGCCCCTACACGAAATACGCAGTATTTT. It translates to CASSLAPTRNTQYF. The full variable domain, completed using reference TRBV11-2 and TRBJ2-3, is EAGVAQSPRYKIIEKRQSVAFWCNPISGHATLYWYQQILGQGPKLLIQFQNNGVVDDSQLPKDRFSAERLKGVDSTLKIQPAKLEDSAVYLCASSLAPTRNTQYFGPGTRLTVL.

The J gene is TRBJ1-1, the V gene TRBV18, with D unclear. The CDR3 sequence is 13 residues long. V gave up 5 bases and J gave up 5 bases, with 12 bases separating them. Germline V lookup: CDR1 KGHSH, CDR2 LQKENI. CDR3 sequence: CASSTVVDTEAFF. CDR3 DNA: TGTGCCAGCTCAACAGTTGTTGATACTGAAGCTTTCTTT.

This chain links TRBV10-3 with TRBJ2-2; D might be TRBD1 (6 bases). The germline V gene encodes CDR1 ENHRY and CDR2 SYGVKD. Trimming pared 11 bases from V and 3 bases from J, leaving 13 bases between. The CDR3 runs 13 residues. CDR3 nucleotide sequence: TGTGCCCTTAGGGGACAACACACCGGGGAGCTGTTTTTT. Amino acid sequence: CALRGQHTGELFF.

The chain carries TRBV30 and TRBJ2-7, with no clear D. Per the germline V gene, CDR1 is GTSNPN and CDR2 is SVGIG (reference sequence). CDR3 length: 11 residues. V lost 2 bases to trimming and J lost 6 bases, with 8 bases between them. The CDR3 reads CAWSTRSEQYF. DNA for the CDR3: TGTGCCTGGAGTACAAGGAGCGAGCAGTACTTC. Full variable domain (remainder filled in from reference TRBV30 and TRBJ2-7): SQTIHQWPATLVQPVGSPLSLECTVEGTSNPNLYWYRQAAGRGLQLLFYSVGIGQISSEVPQNLSASRPQDRQFILSSKKLLLSDSGFYLCAWSTRSEQYFGPGTRLTVT.

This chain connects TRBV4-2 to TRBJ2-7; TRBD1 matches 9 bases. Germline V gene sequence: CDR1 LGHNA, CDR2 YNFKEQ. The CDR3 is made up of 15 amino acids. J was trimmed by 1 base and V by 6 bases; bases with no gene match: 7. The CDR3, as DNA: TGTGCCAGCAGTCTGGGACAGGGAGGATCCTACGAGCAGTACTTC. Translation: CASSLGQGGSYEQYF.

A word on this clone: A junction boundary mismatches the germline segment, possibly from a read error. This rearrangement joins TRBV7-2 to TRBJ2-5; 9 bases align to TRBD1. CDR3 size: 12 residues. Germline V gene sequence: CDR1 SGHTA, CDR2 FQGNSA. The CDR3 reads CASSLYGTGKDF. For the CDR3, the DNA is TGTGCCAGCAGCTTATACGGGACAGGGAAGGACTTC.

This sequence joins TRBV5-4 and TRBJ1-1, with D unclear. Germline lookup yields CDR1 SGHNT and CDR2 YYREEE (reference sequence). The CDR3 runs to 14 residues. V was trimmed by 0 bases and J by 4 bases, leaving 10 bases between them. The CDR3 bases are TGTGCCAGCAGCTTGGTAGAGGGATCCACTGAAGCTTTCTTT. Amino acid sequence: CASSLVEGSTEAFF.

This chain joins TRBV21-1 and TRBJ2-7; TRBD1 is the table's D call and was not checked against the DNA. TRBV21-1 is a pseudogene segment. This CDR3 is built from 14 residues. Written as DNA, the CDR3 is TGTGCCGGCCACTCGGCAGGGCTCTCCTACGAGCAGTACTTC. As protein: CAGHSAGLSYEQYF.

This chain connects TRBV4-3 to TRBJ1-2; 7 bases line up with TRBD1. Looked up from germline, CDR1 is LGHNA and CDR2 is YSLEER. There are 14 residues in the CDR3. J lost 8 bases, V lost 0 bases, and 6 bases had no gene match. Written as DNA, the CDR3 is TGCGCCAGCAGCCAAGAGGGTAACAGGGGAGGCTACACCTTC. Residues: CASSQEGNRGGYTF.

CDR3 in amino acids: CASSAAGIYNEQFF. The CDR3 DNA follows: TGTGCCAGCAGCGCAGCGGGGATATACAATGAGCAGTTCTTC. The gene calls are TRBV28 and TRBJ2-1; 7 bases are a match to TRBD2. The CDR3 covers 14 residues. Trimming removed 6 bases from V and 4 bases from J; junction bases left unmatched: 6. Germline lookup yields CDR1 MDHEN and CDR2 SYDVKM.

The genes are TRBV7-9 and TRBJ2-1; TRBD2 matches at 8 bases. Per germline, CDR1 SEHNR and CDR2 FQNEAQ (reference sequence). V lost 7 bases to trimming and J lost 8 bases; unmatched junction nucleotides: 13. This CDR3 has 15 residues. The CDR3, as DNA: TGTGCCAGCACCGACCACTCCGCGGGGGGAGATGAGCAGTTCTTC. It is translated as CASTDHSAGGDEQFF.

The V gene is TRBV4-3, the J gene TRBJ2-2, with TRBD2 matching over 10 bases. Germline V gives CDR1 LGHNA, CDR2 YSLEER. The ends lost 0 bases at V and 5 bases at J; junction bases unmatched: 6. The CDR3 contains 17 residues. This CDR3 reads CASSQEGLAGETGELFF. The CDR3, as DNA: TGCGCCAGCAGCCAAGAAGGGCTAGCGGGAGAGACCGGGGAGCTGTTTTTT.

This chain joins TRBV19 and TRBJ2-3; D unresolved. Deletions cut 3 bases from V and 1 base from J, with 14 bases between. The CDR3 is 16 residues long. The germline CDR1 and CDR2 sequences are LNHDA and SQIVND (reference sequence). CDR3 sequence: CASSIRAGLGTDTQYF. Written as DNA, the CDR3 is TGTGCCAGTAGTATTCGTGCAGGCCTGGGCACAGATACGCAGTATTTT.

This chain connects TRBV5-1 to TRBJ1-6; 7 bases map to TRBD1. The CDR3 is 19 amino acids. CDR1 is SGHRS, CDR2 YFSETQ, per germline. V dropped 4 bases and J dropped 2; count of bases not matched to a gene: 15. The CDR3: CASSVEGAGPRTYNSPLHF. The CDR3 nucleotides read TGCGCCAGCAGCGTAGAGGGGGCAGGGCCCCGGACCTATAATTCACCCCTCCACTTT.